The rows below give T cell receptor beta chains drawn from one sample of a study of metastatic and nonmetastatic thyroid tumors. TCRdb ran MiXCR on the PCR reads. The table shows about 16,000 clones, with approximately 31% occurring only once. The sample consisted of tumor tissue. The source is a male donor with papillary thyroid cancer or a benign thyroid nodule (not recorded which). Some clones in this sample may be carry-over from other donors' samples. The CDR3 runs from the conserved cysteine through the conserved F or W. A D gene is named only where the DNA matches it firmly. Clone size appears in some rows only: once, few, many, or a class for an expanded clone.

>TRBJ2-1|many|TRBV7-7|TRBD1
TGTGCTAGCAGCCCTCGGACAGGGGCCAACAATGAGCAGTTCTTC
CASSPRTGANNEQFF
>TRBJ2-2|NA|TRBV12-3/TRBV12-4|NA
TGTGCCAGCAGTTCTCCACGGGGCTACACCGGGGAGCTGTTTTTT
CASSSPRGYTGELFF
>TRBJ2-1|many|TRBV7-7|NA
TGTGCTAGCAGCCCATTGGGTCCCAATGAGCAGTTCTTC
CASSPLGPNEQFF
>TRBJ1-4|NA|TRBV4-1|NA
TGCGCCAGCAGCCAAGGGGACCAGCCAGAGGGACTGTTTTTT
CASSQGDQPEGLFF
>TRBJ1-6|many|TRBV12-3/TRBV12-4|NA
TGTGCCAGCAGTTTTGCAGATAATTCACCCCTCCACTTT
CASSFADNSPLHF
>TRBJ2-2|medium-sized|TRBV6-4|TRBD2
TGTGCCAGCAGTGACTCTAGCGGGGGCACCGGGGAGCTGTTTTTT
CASSDSSGGTGELFF
>TRBJ1-6|NA|TRBV6-1|TRBD1
TGTGCCAGCAGAACAGGGGGACCGGATAATTCACCCCTCCACTTT
CASRTGGPDNSPLHF
>TRBJ1-2|many|TRBV6-1|NA
TGTGCCAGCAGTGAGGAAGGGGCTAACTATGGCTACACCTTC
CASSEEGANYGYTF
>TRBJ1-6|NA|TRBV7-9|NA
TGTGCCAGCAGCCCAGCGGTGGACAGTAATTCACCCCTCCACTTT
CASSPAVDSNSPLHF
>TRBJ2-3|NA|TRBV6-1|NA
TGTGCCAGCAGTCCCACGACTCTCACAGATACGCAGTATTTT
CASSPTTLTDTQYF
>TRBJ2-7|many|TRBV24-1|NA
TGTGCCACCAGTGATTTAACGGGCCAGCAGTACTTC
CATSDLTGQQYF
>TRBJ2-7|once|TRBV27|NA
TGTTCCAGCAGCCCAATCAGGGGTTACGAGCAGTACTTC
CSSSPIRGYEQYF
>TRBJ1-2|medium-sized|TRBV5-1|NA
TGCGCCAGCAGCTCCTCGAACGGGGGCTATGGCTACACCTTC
CASSSSNGGYGYTF
>TRBJ2-1|NA|TRBV5-1|NA
TGCGCCAGCAGCATAGGGGCAATCAATGAGCAGTTCTTC
CASSIGAINEQFF
>TRBJ2-7|NA|TRBV13|TRBD1
TGTGCCAGCAGCTTGACGACAGGGGCCGACGGCGAGCAGTACTTC
CASSLTTGADGEQYF
>TRBJ1-1|NA|TRBV20-1|TRBD1
TGCAGTGCTCAGGGACAGATTAACACTGAAGCTTTCTTT
CSAQGQINTEAFF
>TRBJ2-5|NA|TRBV7-9|TRBD1
TGTGCCAGTAGTGAGACAGGGGTTGGTCAAGAGAGCCAGTACTTC
CASSETGVGQESQYF
>TRBJ1-6|medium-sized|TRBV5-1|NA
TGCGCCAGCAGCTTGGTACAGGGTCGTAATTCACCCCTCCACTTT
CASSLVQGRNSPLHF
>TRBJ1-1|NA|TRBV5-4|NA
TGTGCCAGCAGCTTGGGTAGGTGGGAAGCTTTCTTT
CASSLGRWEAFF
>TRBJ2-5|many|TRBV12-3/TRBV12-4|NA
TGTGCCAGCAGTTTTCCCCAGGAGAAAGAGACCCAGTACTTC
CASSFPQEKETQYF
>TRBJ2-3|NA|TRBV27|NA
TGTGCCAGCAGTTTAGGATGTCCCGACACAGATACGCATTATTTT
CASSLGCPDTDTHYF
>TRBJ2-3|NA|TRBV3-1|TRBD2
TGTGCCAGCACCCTGACTAGCGGGAGCGGAGATACGCAGTATTTT
CASTLTSGSGDTQYF
>TRBJ2-1|NA|TRBV2|NA
TGTGCCAGCAAGGGACTTTTGGAACCCTACAATGAGCAGTTCTTC
CASKGLLEPYNEQFF
>TRBJ1-6|NA|TRBV20-1|NA
TGCAGTGCCCCAGTAAGGGACGGACAGAGAACTAATTCACCCCTCCACTTT
CSAPVRDGQRTNSPLHF
>TRBJ1-5|few|TRBV24-1|NA
TGTGCCACCAGTCCCACCTCCTATAGCAATCAGCCCCAGCATTTT
CATSPTSYSNQPQHF
>TRBJ1-2|once|TRBV19|NA
TGTGCCAGTAGTATCAGTCGGGGACGAGGAAGCTATGGCTACACCTTC
CASSISRGRGSYGYTF
>TRBJ1-4|few|TRBV27|TRBD1
TGTGCCAGCAGGGGACAGGGCTTTGAAAAACTGTTTTTT
CASRGQGFEKLFF
>TRBJ1-5|many|TRBV19|NA
TGTGCCAGCACACGGGGCAATCAGCCCCAGCATTTT
CASTRGNQPQHF
>TRBJ2-7|many|TRBV6-5|TRBD2
TGTGCCAGCAGTTACGGCCTAGCGGGGGAGGCCGTCTACTTC
CASSYGLAGEAVYF
>TRBJ2-3|NA|TRBV19|NA
TGTGCCAGTAAGGTCGGACATTTAAGCACAGATACGCTGTATTTT
CASKVGHLSTDTLYF
>TRBJ1-1|many|TRBV19|NA
TGTGCCAGTAGTCTCCGGGCCTTGAACACTGAAGCTTTCTTT
CASSLRALNTEAFF
>TRBJ2-2|NA|TRBV14|NA
TGTGCCAGCAGCCACCCCGACAGGATCACCGGGGAGCTGTTTTTT
CASSHPDRITGELFF
>TRBJ1-1|few|TRBV19|NA
TGTGCCAGTTCCCAGGGGCCCACTGAAGCTTTCTTT
CASSQGPTEAFF
>TRBJ2-1|NA|TRBV5-1|NA
TGCGCCAGCAGCTTGACAGGGTACCCAGATGAGCAGTTCTTC
CASSLTGYPDEQFF
>TRBJ1-1|few|TRBV2|TRBD1
TGTGCCAGCAAGATTACAGGGGGCAACACTGAAGCTTTCTTT
CASKITGGNTEAFF
>TRBJ1-5|many|TRBV10-3|TRBD1
TGTGCCATCAGTGAGGATACAGGGGGTCAGCCCCAGCATTTT
CAISEDTGGQPQHF
>TRBJ2-7|medium-sized|TRBV14|NA
TGTGCCAGCAGCCAACACTACGAGCAGTACTTC
CASSQHYEQYF
>TRBJ1-5|NA|TRBV7-2|NA
TGTGCCAGCAGCTGGGGACTGACTAGCAATCAGCCCCAGCATTTT
CASSWGLTSNQPQHF
>TRBJ1-2|NA|TRBV30|NA
TGTGCCTGGGAGAACGATCTCTATGGCTACACCTTC
CAWENDLYGYTF
>TRBJ2-7|NA|TRBV11-2|NA
TGTGCCAGCGTTGGAATAAGCGAGCAGTACTTC
CASVGISEQYF
>TRBJ2-7|few|TRBV3-1|NA
TGTGCCAGCAGCCAAGGTAGGGGGGGATGGCAGTACTTC
CASSQGRGGWQYF
>TRBJ1-5|many|TRBV18|NA
TGTGCCAGCTCACCCAAGGACACTAGCAATCAGCCCCAGCATTTT
CASSPKDTSNQPQHF
>TRBJ1-2|many|TRBV9|TRBD1
TGTGCCAGCAGCACGACAGGGTTGGACTATGGCTACACCTTC
CASSTTGLDYGYTF
>TRBJ2-2|many|TRBV5-4|NA
TGTGCCAGCAGCTTGGCCCCAGGTCGGGGGAACACCGGGGAGCTGTTTTTT
CASSLAPGRGNTGELFF
>TRBJ1-1|NA|TRBV11-2|NA
TGTGCCAGCAGCTTAGTTGGGGCGATGAACACTGAAGCTTTCTTT
CASSLVGAMNTEAFF
>TRBJ1-4|many|TRBV29-1|TRBD1
TGCAGCGTTGGGACAGGTCCAGGGTATTGGGGTAATGAAAAACTGTTTTTT
CSVGTGPGYWGNEKLFF
>TRBJ2-2|medium-sized|TRBV5-1|NA
TGCGCCAGCAGCTTACAGGGCCCCGGGGAGCTGTTTTTT
CASSLQGPGELFF